Each of the 28 T cell receptor beta chains below was sequenced from the same sample in a study of T cell changes during pregnancy in multiple sclerosis. Produced via immunoSEQ multiplex PCR; TCRdb's table is partial and in-frame only. The repertoire has tens of thousands of clones, roughly 90% of them found once; the top ten carry 1.2%. Specimen: CD4+ T cells from peripheral blood mononuclear cells, collected in the second trimester of pregnancy. These receptors were taken from a female donor with multiple sclerosis, enrolled in a pregnancy study.

This chain connects TRBV6-5 to TRBJ2-5; 9 bases align to TRBD1. CDR3 length: 14 residues. V shed 5 bases and J 4 bases; nucleotides not matched to a gene: 5. CDR1 and CDR2 (germline): MNHEY, SVGAGI. CDR3 sequence (DNA): TGTGCCAGCAGTATGACAGGGGGTCCAGAGACCCAGTACTTC. Encoded protein: CASSMTGGPETQYF.

The J gene is TRBJ2-1, the V gene TRBV28; 9 bases line up with TRBD2. CDR3 length: 15 residues. Germline V gene sequence: CDR1 MDHEN, CDR2 SYDVKM. V was clipped by 5 bases and J by 4 bases; unmatched bases: 6. CDR3 residues: CASSPWTSAYNEQFF. The DNA of the CDR3 is TGTGCCAGCAGTCCATGGACTAGCGCTTACAATGAGCAGTTCTTC. Filled out from reference TRBV28 and TRBJ2-1, the complete variable domain reads DVKVTQSSRYLVKRTGEKVFLECVQDMDHENMFWYRQDPGLGLRLIYFSYDVKMKEKGDIPEGYSVSREKKERFSLILESASTNQTSMYLCASSPWTSAYNEQFFGPGTRLTVL.

The V gene is TRBV18, the J gene TRBJ2-1, with D tentatively TRBD2 (6 bases). V was clipped by 1 base and J by 4 bases, with 20 bases between them. The germline gives CDR1 KGHSH, CDR2 LQKENI. The CDR3 contains 18 residues. CDR3 DNA sequence: TGTGCCAGCTCACCACTTGACCTTCATGGAGCGGGTTACAATGAGCAGTTCTTC. Its protein is CASSPLDLHGAGYNEQFF.

CDR3 sequence: CASSRLAGAQETQYF. CDR3 nucleotide sequence: TGTGCCAGCAGCCGACTAGCGGGGGCCCAAGAGACCCAGTACTTC. The chain is built from TRBV11-1 and TRBJ2-5; 12 nucleotides agree with TRBD2. Unmatched junction bases numbered 2, after V lost 5 bases and J lost 1 base. Looked up from germline, CDR1 is SGHAT and CDR2 is FQDESV (reference sequence). The CDR3 contains 15 residues.

This chain joins TRBV7-2 and TRBJ2-1, with 8 bases aligning to TRBD1. CDR3 length: 15 residues. Germline V gene lookup returns CDR1 SGHTA and CDR2 FQGNSA. The V segment lost 4 bases and the J segment 0 bases; nucleotides outside the gene matches: 2. The CDR3 here is CASSYQGASYNEQFF. In DNA, the CDR3 is TGTGCCAGCAGCTATCAGGGGGCCTCCTACAATGAGCAGTTCTTC.

The rearrangement joins TRBV30 to TRBJ1-5; D uncertain. The length of the CDR3 is 15 residues. Germline CDR1 is GTSNPN and CDR2 is SVGIG (reference sequence). Trimming pared 3 bases from V and 7 bases from J, leaving 19 bases between. Here the CDR3 reads CAWSGVGRPEQPQHF. The CDR3 nucleotides are TGTGCCTGGAGCGGTGTGGGCAGACCTGAGCAGCCCCAGCATTTT.

CDR3 sequence (DNA): TGTGCCTGGAGTGGTCTAGCGGCGGGCATATACGAGCAGTACTTC. Its translation is CAWSGLAAGIYEQYF. V and J are TRBV30 and TRBJ2-7; 7 nucleotides match TRBD2. The CDR3 has 15 amino acids. Per germline, CDR1 GTSNPN and CDR2 SVGIG (reference sequence). The V gene end was trimmed by 1 base and the J gene end by 4 bases; junction bases not matched to a gene: 10. The full variable domain, completed using reference TRBV30 and TRBJ2-7, is SQTIHQWPATLVQPVGSPLSLECTVEGTSNPNLYWYRQAAGRGLQLLFYSVGIGQISSEVPQNLSASRPQDRQFILSSKKLLLSDSGFYLCAWSGLAAGIYEQYFGPGTRLTVT.

The chain links TRBV27 to TRBJ2-1; 9 bases agree with TRBD2. The J segment lost 8 bases and the V segment lost 5 bases, leaving 7 bases of the junction unmatched. The CDR3 extends over 14 amino acids. Germline-derived CDR1 and CDR2 are MNHEY and SMNVEV (reference sequence). CDR3: CASSKLAGRDEQFF. CDR3 coding DNA: TGTGCCAGCAGTAAGCTAGCGGGGAGGGATGAGCAGTTCTTC.

This clone has just a few counts. This sequence joins TRBV7-2 and TRBJ2-2; D remains unclear. This CDR3 has 13 residues. V gave up 2 bases and J gave up 4 bases, with 5 bases separating them. The germline V gene has CDR1 SGHTA and CDR2 FQGNSA. CDR3 protein: CASSLSSTGELFF. The CDR3 DNA reads TGTGCCAGCAGCTTATCTAGCACCGGGGAGCTGTTTTTT.

The chain links TRBV5-4 to TRBJ1-2, with unresolved D. With 1 base removed from V and 5 bases from J, the gap between germline ends came to 6 bases. Germline loops: CDR1 SGHNT, CDR2 YYREEE (reference sequence). The CDR3 loop spans 12 amino acids. As DNA, the CDR3 is TGTGCCAGCAGCTTGACTGGTTATGGCTACACCTTC. It encodes CASSLTGYGYTF.

This clone was seen a single time. The chain joins TRBV5-1 to TRBJ1-3; no definite D call. The CDR3 length is 16 residues. Germline CDR1 SGHRS, CDR2 YFSETQ. Trimming removed 0 bases at V and 2 bases at J, with 12 bases between. The CDR3 coding sequence is TGCGCCAGCAGCTTGGATTATGAGGGCGCTGGAAACACCATATATTTT. It is translated as CASSLDYEGAGNTIYF.

This chain uses TRBV4-3 with TRBJ2-1; TRBD1 matches 7 bases. Germline V gene data show CDR1 as LGHNA and CDR2 as YSLEER. V shed 4 bases, J shed 6 bases, and the junction held 9 bases outside the gene matches. CDR3 length: 15 residues. CDR3 amino acids: CASSRATTGLNEQFF. CDR3 DNA sequence: TGCGCCAGCAGCCGAGCAACGACAGGGCTCAATGAGCAGTTCTTC.

The V and J genes are TRBV2 and TRBJ2-3; no reliable D call. Germline CDR1 SNHLY, CDR2 FYNNEI. The CDR3 totals 14 residues. Trimming shortened V by 4 bases and J by 2 bases, and 10 bases separated the two germline ends. The CDR3 region is CASSVEVPTDTQYF. The CDR3 DNA is TGTGCCAGCAGTGTAGAAGTCCCCACAGATACGCAGTATTTT.

The J gene is TRBJ2-7, the V gene TRBV5-1, with 7 bases identical to TRBD1. Germline loops: CDR1 SGHRS, CDR2 YFSETQ. The V gene end was trimmed by 4 bases and the J gene end by 3 bases; junction bases not matched to a gene: 7. The CDR3 totals 14 residues. The CDR3: CASSMTGSSYEQYF. CDR3 sequence (DNA): TGCGCCAGCAGCATGACAGGGAGCAGCTACGAGCAGTACTTC.

The CDR3 is CASSPSPGQGWQPQHF. CDR3 in DNA: TGTGCCAGTAGTCCATCTCCGGGACAGGGGTGGCAGCCCCAGCATTTT. The V gene is TRBV19, the J gene TRBJ1-5; 10 bases line up with TRBD1. Trimming cost V 5 bases and J 7 bases; bases outside gene matches: 11. CDR3 length equals 16 residues. In germline, CDR1 is LNHDA, CDR2 SQIVND (reference sequence).

J is TRBJ1-2 and V is TRBV6-6; D perhaps matches TRBD1 (5 bases). Trimming stripped 8 bases from V and 7 bases from J, with 23 bases between. The CDR3 has 15 residues. Per germline, CDR1 MNHNY and CDR2 SVGAGI (reference sequence). The CDR3 sequence is CASALPMPTGSGYTF. CDR3 sequence (DNA): TGTGCCAGCGCTCTACCAATGCCCACAGGCTCTGGCTACACCTTC.

CDR3 DNA: TGTGCCAGCATCCCGACTAGATCCCTTGGTGAGCAGTTCTTC. Protein product: CASIPTRSLGEQFF. The rearrangement uses TRBV28 and TRBJ2-1; tentative D call: TRBD2 (6 bases). Germline CDR1 MDHEN, CDR2 SYDVKM. Trimming cost V 7 bases and J 9 bases, with 19 bases left between them. The CDR3 contains 14 residues.

This sequence joins TRBV10-3 and TRBJ2-7, with TRBD2 matching 11 bases. CDR3 length: 17 amino acids. The germline V gene has CDR1 ENHRY and CDR2 SYGVKD. V was pared by 8 bases and J by 2 bases, with 14 bases of the junction left unmatched. In DNA, the CDR3 is TGTGCCATCGCCCGCGGGACTAGCGGAACCCTAGCCTACGAGCAGTACTTC. It translates to CAIARGTSGTLAYEQYF.

The chain links TRBV29-1 to TRBJ2-5; tentative D call: TRBD2 (6 bases). Germline V gene lookup returns CDR1 SQVTM and CDR2 ANQGSEA. The CDR3 length is 15 residues. The ends were cut back, 0 bases at V and 5 bases at J, with 16 bases in the middle. The CDR3 protein is CSVEDPGGVTETQYF. CDR3 in DNA: TGCAGCGTTGAAGATCCCGGCGGGGTCACGGAGACCCAGTACTTC.

The CDR3 protein is CASSLRAVGGLGAKETQYF. CDR3 DNA sequence: TGTGCCAGCAGCTTAAGGGCAGTCGGAGGATTGGGGGCCAAAGAGACCCAGTACTTC. The chain carries TRBV11-1 and TRBJ2-5; tentative D call: TRBD1 (6 bases). This CDR3 is 19 amino acids long. Germline assignment: CDR1 SGHAT and CDR2 FQDESV (reference sequence). V lost 2 bases, J lost 3 bases, and 25 bases lay in between.

The chain couples TRBV7-8 to TRBJ1-1; D ambiguous. Germline V gene sequence: CDR1 SGHVS, CDR2 FQNEAQ. V lost 5 bases, J lost 4 bases, and 20 bases lay in between. This CDR3 has 16 amino acids. The chain's CDR3 is CASSPLQQGIGTEAFF. For the CDR3, the DNA is TGTGCCAGCAGCCCATTACAGCAAGGCATAGGCACTGAAGCTTTCTTT.

The chain carries TRBV7-6 and TRBJ1-1; D is uncertain. The length of the CDR3 is 18 residues. V was cut by 4 bases and J by 3 bases, with 24 bases left in between. CDR1 and CDR2 from the germline V gene are SGHVS and FNYEAQ. The CDR3 sequence is CASSSTILGRGEDTEAFF. The CDR3 region has the DNA TGTGCCAGCAGCTCAACTATTTTGGGTCGAGGAGAGGACACTGAAGCTTTCTTT.

This rearrangement joins TRBV7-2 to TRBJ2-1; 15 nucleotides match TRBD2. The ends lost 5 bases at V and 7 bases at J; junction bases unmatched: 6. The CDR3 consists of 16 residues. The germline V gene has CDR1 SGHTA and CDR2 FQGNSA. This CDR3 is CASSPRGLAGGNEQFF. The CDR3 DNA follows: TGTGCCAGCAGCCCCCGGGGACTAGCGGGAGGAAATGAGCAGTTCTTC. Full variable domain (outside the CDR3, taken from reference TRBV7-2 and TRBJ2-1): GAGVSQSPSNKVTEKGKDVELRCDPISGHTALYWYRQSLGQGLEFLIYFQGNSAPDKSGLPSDRFSAERTGGSVSTLTIQRTQQEDSAVYLCASSPRGLAGGNEQFFGPGTRLTVL.

J is TRBJ2-5 and V is TRBV7-2, with 8 nucleotides matching TRBD2. The V gene end was trimmed by 1 base and the J gene end by 2 bases; junction bases not matched to a gene: 9. The CDR3 is 17 residues long. Per the germline V gene, CDR1 is SGHTA and CDR2 is FQGNSA. This chain's CDR3 is CASSLGVAGLNQETQYF. In nucleotides, the CDR3 is TGTGCCAGCAGCTTAGGAGTAGCGGGGCTGAATCAAGAGACCCAGTACTTC.

The CDR3 coding sequence is TGTGCCAGCAGTTTAAGACTTCCCGAGTTATCCGAGCAGTACTTC. Protein: CASSLRLPELSEQYF. The V gene is TRBV27, the J gene TRBJ2-7; unclear D gene. V dropped 2 bases and J dropped 6 bases, with 17 bases sitting between them. The CDR3 has 15 residues. In germline, CDR1 is MNHEY, CDR2 SMNVEV (reference sequence).

This chain joins TRBV7-2 and TRBJ2-1, with TRBD2 identical over 7 bases. V lost 4 bases and J lost 4; bases outside the gene matches: 7. The length of the CDR3 is 15 residues. Germline lookup yields CDR1 SGHTA and CDR2 FQGNSA. CDR3 protein: CASSSSGHSYNEQFF. As DNA, the CDR3 is TGTGCCAGCAGCTCTAGCGGCCACTCTTACAATGAGCAGTTCTTC.

The chain uses TRBV5-6 and TRBJ2-1, with D perhaps TRBD2 (6 bases). The CDR3 spans 14 residues. V was cut by 4 bases and J by 6 bases, with 14 bases left in between. Germline loops: CDR1 SGHDT, CDR2 YYEEEE. The CDR3 region has the DNA TGTGCCAGCAGCGACCTCGGGACTCTCAATGAGCAGTTCTTC. Its translation is CASSDLGTLNEQFF. Filled out from reference TRBV5-6 and TRBJ2-1, the complete variable domain reads DAGVTQSPTHLIKTRGQQVTLRCSPKSGHDTVSWYQQALGQGPQFIFQYYEEEERQRGNFPDRFSGHQFPNYSSELNVNALLLGDSALYLCASSDLGTLNEQFFGPGTRLTVL.

The chain links TRBV11-2 to TRBJ1-4, with a weak D call TRBD1 (6 bases). This CDR3 is built from 14 residues. Germline CDR1 reads SGHAT; CDR2 reads FQNNGV. V lost 4 bases, J lost 4 bases, and 10 bases lay in between. CDR3 DNA: TGTGCCAGCAGCTCTCAAGGGGGTAATGAAAAACTGTTTTTT. Amino acids: CASSSQGGNEKLFF.